These T cell receptor beta chains were read from a single sample in a study of human T cells and chemical hapten exposure. TCRdb recomputed calls from the RACE reads with MiXCR, one row per CDR3 protein. The table has roughly 150,000 distinct CDR3 sequences, roughly 12% seen once. This specimen was whole blood, taken in connection with sensitization to the hapten diphenylcyclopropenone (DPC). The receptors here all came from a woman between 50 and 59 years old with alopecia areata. Some clones in this sample may be carry-over from other donors' samples. Each CDR3 is given without its conserved first and last residue. Each record gives: V gene, J gene, CDR3 protein.

TRBV29-1	TRBJ1-1	SVFGASLTEAF
TRBV19	TRBJ2-1	ASSIGGPYNEQF
TRBV28	TRBJ2-6	ASTWTSGQSGANVLT
TRBV7-2	TRBJ2-2	ASSLSGPVTGELF
TRBV4-1	TRBJ1-2	ASSQVVTVNYGYT
TRBV3-1	TRBJ2-7	ASSPRGPGVYEQY
TRBV20-1	TRBJ2-5	SAQKAGPTGETQY
TRBV3-2	TRBJ2-5	ASSYGTQY
TRBV7-2	TRBJ2-2	ASSWQALTGELF
TRBV6-5	TRBJ2-2	ASAPAGAGTGELF
TRBV24-1	TRBJ2-1	ATSVSGRYNEQF
TRBV5-1	TRBJ2-7	ASGPGTASYEQY
TRBV12-3/TRBV12-4	TRBJ1-6	ASSTDRPNSPLH
TRBV20-1	TRBJ2-1	SARWPYSYNEQF